This T cell receptor beta chain was captured in a study of T cell repertoires in cytomegalovirus infection. TCRdb reprocessed the reads with MiXCR, giving one entry per CDR3 protein. The table records approximately 130,000 distinct CDR3 sequences, 20% to 30% of them present only once. This clonotype has a handful of counts. Its target is not known. The CDR3 loop spans 14 amino acids. Germline V CDR1 and CDR2: SGHRS, YFSETQ. Unmatched junction bases numbered 3, after V lost 0 bases and J lost 5 bases. The sample was PBMCs, sequenced either directly or after in vitro stimulation (not recorded which). This TCR was sampled from a human donor in good health (CMV status not recorded). Some clones in this sample may be carry-over from other donors' samples. V and J are TRBV5-1 and TRBJ2-5, with 8 bases matching TRBD2. This CDR3 reads CASSLVAGPETQYF. CDR3 in DNA: TGCGCCAGCAGCTTGGTAGCGGGACCCGAGACCCAGTACTTC.